One and the same sample provided the 17 T cell receptor beta chains below, sequenced in a study of blood T cell repertoires in COVID-19 (TCRdb year 2020). Library method: the immunoSEQ multiplex PCR assay. TCRdb limited this immuneACCESS table to in-frame rearrangements with V and J called. A share of clones is missing; checked studies link under half to unresolved V genes, and the rest is unexplained. The sample table shows some 250,000 clones, and around 86% are seen once. The top ten constitute around 2.8% of the sample. Sequenced material: peripheral blood. The receptors were gathered from a woman aged 30 to 39 who had recovered from COVID-19.

This clone was detected a few times. Distinct nucleotide sequences in the sample also encode this CDR3. This chain links TRBV7-3 with TRBJ1-6, with D possibly TRBD1 on 5 matching bases. Per the germline V gene, CDR1 is SGHTA and CDR2 is FQGTGA. The V end lost 2 bases, the J end lost 7 bases, and 6 bases lay between the germline ends. The CDR3 spans 13 residues. The CDR3 loop is CASSLGGNSPLHF. The CDR3 nucleotides are TGTGCCAGCAGCTTAGGGGGGAATTCACCCCTCCACTTT.

This clone appeared a single time. This sequence joins TRBV30 and TRBJ2-1; D might be TRBD2 (6 bases). Germline CDR1 reads GTSNPN; CDR2 reads SVGIG (reference sequence). V gave up 2 bases and J gave up 4 bases, with 12 bases separating them. The CDR3 has 14 residues. The CDR3 is CAWSFPGEYNEQFF. CDR3 DNA: TGTGCCTGGAGTTTTCCGGGAGAGTACAATGAGCAGTTCTTC.

The rearrangement joins TRBV25-1 to TRBJ1-2; 7 bases are shared with TRBD1. Trimming cost V 4 bases and J 8 bases; bases outside gene matches: 4. The CDR3 totals 12 residues. Looked up from germline, CDR1 is MGHDK and CDR2 is SYGVNS. CDR3 region: CASSGTGGGYTF. The CDR3 coding sequence is TGTGCCAGCAGTGGGACAGGCGGCGGCTACACCTTC.

This clone has only one observation. The chain links TRBV3-1 (or the pseudogene TRBV3-2) to TRBJ2-3; TRBD2 matches 7 bases. With V trimmed by 0 bases and J by 2 bases, 5 bases remained unmatched. The CDR3 extends over 16 amino acids. Germline-derived CDR1 and CDR2 are LGHDT and YNNKEL (reference sequence). Written as DNA, the CDR3 is TGTGCCAGCAGCCAAGACACGGGGGGAGCCACAGATACGCAGTATTTT. It yields the protein CASSQDTGGATDTQYF.

The chain uses TRBV6-4 and TRBJ2-3; 11 bases are shared with TRBD2. This CDR3 has 15 amino acids. Germline V gene sequence: CDR1 MRHNA, CDR2 SNTAGT. V dropped 0 bases and J dropped 4; count of bases not matched to a gene: 0. CDR3 amino acids: CASSDSSGGADTQYF. DNA for the CDR3: TGTGCCAGCAGTGACTCTAGCGGGGGGGCAGATACGCAGTATTTT.

This clone was seen once. The V gene is TRBV19, the J gene TRBJ2-6, with a possible D match to TRBD2 (7 bases). V was cut by 3 bases and J by 3 bases, with 15 bases left in between. Germline V gives CDR1 LNHDA, CDR2 SQIVND (reference sequence). This CDR3 has 17 residues. CDR3 protein: CASSISGGAYGANVLTF. The CDR3, as DNA: TGTGCCAGTAGTATTTCGGGGGGCGCTTATGGGGCCAACGTCCTGACTTTC.

The CDR3 sequence is CASSQLSGGFAGGYTF. CDR3 in DNA: TGTGCCAGCAGCCAATTATCAGGAGGATTCGCGGGTGGCTACACCTTC. The chain couples TRBV3-1 (or the pseudogene TRBV3-2) to TRBJ1-2; D is unresolved. CDR1 and CDR2 from the germline V gene are LGHDT and YNNKEL (reference sequence). The CDR3 totals 16 residues. V was pared by 2 bases and J by 7 bases, with 20 bases between.

The chain couples TRBV19 to TRBJ1-1; TRBD1 matches 10 bases. Germline CDR1 and CDR2: LNHDA and SQIVND (reference sequence). The trim removed 4 bases at V and 1 base at J, leaving 6 bases unmatched. The CDR3 extends over 16 amino acids. CDR3 residues: CASSRGTGARNTEAFF. The CDR3 nucleotides read TGTGCCAGTAGTAGGGGGACAGGGGCCCGGAACACTGAAGCTTTCTTT. Drawing the rest from reference TRBV19 and TRBJ1-1, the complete variable domain is DGGITQSPKYLFRKEGQNVTLSCEQNLNHDAMYWYRQDPGQGLRLIYYSQIVNDFQKGDIAEGYSVSREKKESFPLTVTSAQKNPTAFYLCASSRGTGARNTEAFFGQGTRLTVV.

Here the CDR3 reads CASSNAKGVPQHF. The CDR3 nucleotides read TGTGCCAGCAGTAACGCTAAGGGGGTGCCCCAGCATTTT. This chain uses TRBV6-5 with TRBJ1-5, with D perhaps TRBD1 (6 bases). This CDR3 has 13 residues. Germline V gene lookup returns CDR1 MNHEY and CDR2 SVGAGI. V was pared by 5 bases and J by 9 bases, with 14 bases between.

CDR3 DNA sequence: TGTGCCAGCAGCCAAGTCGGCTCAACGGGTGAGCAGTTCTTC. Residues: CASSQVGSTGEQFF. The genes are TRBV3-1 (or the pseudogene TRBV3-2) and TRBJ2-1; no definite D call. CDR1 and CDR2 from the germline V gene are LGHDT and YNNKEL (reference sequence). The V and J ends lost 1 base and 9 bases respectively, with 13 bases between them. The CDR3 covers 14 residues.

The chain carries TRBV19 and TRBJ1-2, with 9 bases that match TRBD1. The CDR3 loop spans 17 amino acids. Germline assignment: CDR1 LNHDA and CDR2 SQIVND (reference sequence). J was trimmed by 0 bases and V by 6 bases; bases with no gene match: 11. The CDR3 sequence is CASSQRTGASPNYGYTF. For the CDR3, the DNA is TGTGCCAGTAGCCAAAGGACAGGGGCCTCTCCTAACTATGGCTACACCTTC.

V gene TRBV4-3 combines with J gene TRBJ2-2, with TRBD1 identical over 7 bases. CDR1 and CDR2 from the germline V gene are LGHNA and YSLEER. Germline trimming cut 3 bases from V and 4 bases from J; bases unmatched to any gene: 8. This CDR3 is built from 16 residues. This CDR3 is CASSHYDRDLTGELFF. DNA of the CDR3: TGCGCCAGCAGCCACTACGACAGGGATCTCACCGGGGAGCTGTTTTTT.

The chain uses TRBV3-1 (or the pseudogene TRBV3-2) and TRBJ1-6, with D maybe TRBD1 (6 bases). Germline V gene lookup returns CDR1 LGHDT and CDR2 YNNKEL (reference sequence). The CDR3 contains 17 residues. V lost 4 bases and J lost 7, with 20 bases in between. CDR3 region: CASSLGPWGGTNSPLHF. The DNA of the CDR3 is TGTGCCAGCAGCCTGGGCCCTTGGGGGGGGACAAATTCACCCCTCCACTTT.

The chain employs TRBV5-1 and TRBJ2-1, with a weak D call TRBD1 (6 bases). Per the germline V gene, CDR1 is SGHRS and CDR2 is YFSETQ. V lost 3 bases and J lost 5, with 15 bases in between. There are 15 residues in the CDR3. The CDR3 is CASSYLSDSDNEQFF. CDR3 nucleotide sequence: TGCGCCAGCAGCTACCTCTCGGACAGCGACAATGAGCAGTTCTTC.

This sequence joins TRBV7-2 and TRBJ2-6; no firm D call. The germline V and J ends were trimmed by 4 bases and 6 bases, with 7 bases remaining between them. The CDR3 covers 13 residues. Germline assignment: CDR1 SGHTA and CDR2 FQGNSA. CDR3 protein: CASSSVAANVLTF. CDR3 bases: TGTGCCAGCAGCTCGGTAGCGGCCAACGTCCTGACTTTC.

This clone has just one count. CDR3 sequence reads: CASRVAGATDTQYF. The CDR3 region has the DNA TGTGCCAGCAGAGTAGCGGGGGCCACAGATACGCAGTATTTT. V and J are TRBV14 and TRBJ2-3; the match to TRBD2 covers 9 bases. The CDR3 consists of 14 residues. Germline lookup yields CDR1 SGHDN and CDR2 FVKESK. V shed 6 bases, J shed 2 bases, and the junction held 3 bases outside the gene matches. The variable domain in full, with the rest retrieved from reference TRBV14 and TRBJ2-3, is EAGVTQFPSHSVIEKGQTVTLRCDPISGHDNLYWYRRVMGKEIKFLLHFVKESKQDESGMPNNRFLAERTGGTYSTLKVQPAELEDSGVYFCASRVAGATDTQYFGPGTRLTVL.

The rearrangement joins TRBV6-1 to TRBJ1-4, with D hard to call. CDR1 is MNHNS, CDR2 SASEGT, per germline. The CDR3 sequence is 13 residues long. V shed 4 bases and J shed 0 bases, with 3 bases lying between them. The DNA of the CDR3 is TGTGCCAGCAGTGCAACAACTAATGAAAAACTGTTTTTT. Protein sequence: CASSATTNEKLFF.